Below are 29 T cell receptor beta chains sequenced from a single sample in a study of cytomegalovirus exposure and HLA in healthy donors. In the PCR, 60 Vbeta and 13 Jbeta primers were used. Repertoires were generated with immunoSEQ multiplex PCR, while TCRdb's copy carries only in-frame clones and drops some. Seen here are about 130,000 clones, 77% observed once, and the top ten hold 4.2%. The sequenced sample consisted of PBMCs. The source is a male donor in good health and CMV-seropositive.

On this clone itself: At the DNA level, this CDR3 is encoded by other sequences in the same sample as well. This sequence joins TRBV6-5 and TRBJ1-5; TRBD1 matches 7 bases. This CDR3 comprises 15 residues. Germline V gene sequence: CDR1 MNHEY, CDR2 SVGAGI. The V gene end was trimmed by 5 bases and the J gene end by 2 bases; junction bases not matched to a gene: 6. The CDR3 DNA follows: TGTGCCAGCAGTCCCCCTGGACAGGGCAATCAGCCCCAGCATTTT. It yields the protein CASSPPGQGNQPQHF.

This chain joins TRBV5-1 and TRBJ1-6; TRBD1 aligns across 9 bases. The V gene's germline CDR1 is SGHRS and CDR2 YFSETQ. V was pared by 4 bases and J by 9 bases, with 2 bases of the junction left unmatched. The CDR3 sequence is 13 residues long. In DNA, the CDR3 is TGCGCCAGCAGCGGGGACAGGGCTTCACCCCTCCACTTT. Translating gives CASSGDRASPLHF.

The genes are TRBV28 and TRBJ1-3, with D tentatively TRBD1 (6 bases). The CDR3 is made up of 13 amino acids. The V end was cut by 7 bases, the J end by 4 bases, with 11 bases between. Looked up from germline, CDR1 is MDHEN and CDR2 is SYDVKM. The CDR3 sequence: CASTGQPGNTIYF. The CDR3 nucleotides are TGTGCCAGCACCGGACAGCCCGGAAACACCATATATTTT.

The sample holds one count of this clone. This chain uses TRBV7-2 with TRBJ1-2; 7 bases align to TRBD1. This CDR3 has 13 residues. The J segment lost 4 bases and the V segment lost 4 bases, leaving 3 bases of the junction unmatched. Germline V gives CDR1 SGHTA, CDR2 FQGNSA. The DNA of the CDR3 is TGTGCCAGCAGCTCGGGACAGTTCTATGGCTACACCTTC. Residues: CASSSGQFYGYTF.

J is TRBJ2-3 and V is TRBV4-2, with TRBD2 matching 8 bases. CDR3 length equals 16 residues. V shed 4 bases and J 2 bases; nucleotides not matched to a gene: 8. Germline V gives CDR1 LGHNA, CDR2 YNFKEQ. The CDR3, as DNA: TGTGCCAGCAGCCCCGGGGGGGGTTCCCACACAGATACGCAGTATTTT. Translated: CASSPGGGSHTDTQYF.

V and J are TRBV20-1 and TRBJ1-3; D is ambiguous. Trimming removed 4 bases from V and 5 bases from J, with 6 bases in between. Germline V gene sequence: CDR1 DFQATT, CDR2 SNEGSKA (reference sequence). The CDR3 is 11 amino acids. As DNA, the CDR3 is TGCAGTGCTACCCATCGAAACACCATATATTTT. Its protein is CSATHRNTIYF.

J is TRBJ1-1 and V is TRBV6-5; D possibly corresponds to TRBD1 (6 bases). Between the trimmed V and J ends, which lost 6 bases and 2 bases, there was a span of 13 bases. Per the germline V gene, CDR1 is MNHEY and CDR2 is SVGAGI. CDR3 size: 14 residues. The CDR3 DNA is TGTGCCAGCAGCATCACAGGGTTTAACACTGAAGCTTTCTTT. Its translation is CASSITGFNTEAFF.

This chain joins TRBV7-3 and TRBJ1-1; weak D call: TRBD1 (6 bases). The V gene's germline CDR1 is SGHTA and CDR2 FQGTGA. The CDR3 length is 15 residues. Trimming shortened V by 1 base and J by 4 bases, and 13 bases separated the two germline ends. Here the CDR3 DNA reads TGTGCCAGCAGCTTAAAGGTGGGGGCAACCACTGAAGCTTTCTTT. Its translation is CASSLKVGATTEAFF.

The chain is built from TRBV5-4 and TRBJ2-1, with a tentative D call TRBD1 (6 bases). The V and J ends lost 4 bases and 7 bases respectively, with 15 bases between them. Per the germline V gene, CDR1 is SGHNT and CDR2 is YYREEE (reference sequence). The CDR3 has 14 residues. CDR3 loop: CASSPRAGVNEQFF. The DNA of the CDR3 is TGTGCCAGCAGCCCGCGGGCAGGGGTTAATGAGCAGTTCTTC.

V gene TRBV29-1 combines with J gene TRBJ2-2, with TRBD2 as a possible D gene (7 bases). The CDR3 has 15 residues. Trimming stripped 5 bases from V and 4 bases from J, with 17 bases between. Germline loops: CDR1 SQVTM, CDR2 ANQGSEA. CDR3 sequence (DNA): TGCAGCGTTTCAAGGGGGGGCGCGGGCACCGGGGAGCTGTTTTTT. The encoded protein is CSVSRGGAGTGELFF.

The chain uses TRBV7-9 and TRBJ2-7, with 7 bases identical to TRBD1. V was clipped by 5 bases and J by 6 bases; unmatched bases: 10. This CDR3 has 14 amino acids. Per the germline V gene, CDR1 is SEHNR and CDR2 is FQNEAQ (reference sequence). CDR3 protein: CASSPRRGIGEQYF. CDR3 DNA sequence: TGTGCCAGCAGCCCCCGCAGGGGGATTGGCGAGCAGTACTTC.

Points on this clone: Since no conserved phenylalanine or tryptophan closes the CDR3, a read error is the likely cause. This chain links TRBV5-4 with TRBJ1-2; weak D call: TRBD1 (6 bases). Germline CDR1 is SGHNT and CDR2 is YYREEE (reference sequence). With 2 bases removed from V and 7 bases from J, the gap between germline ends came to 15 bases. The CDR3 is 14 amino acids. The CDR3 loop reads CASSFHGGGGGYTL. In DNA, the CDR3 is TGTGCCAGCAGCTTCCATGGGGGCGGAGGTGGCTACACCCTC.

The J gene is TRBJ2-7, the V gene TRBV28; TRBD1 matches at 10 bases. Germline CDR1 reads MDHEN; CDR2 reads SYDVKM. The CDR3 sequence is 14 residues long. The V segment lost 7 bases and the J segment 4 bases; nucleotides outside the gene matches: 7. CDR3 in DNA: TGTGCCAGCATTCCGGGACAGGGGCATTACGAGCAGTACTTC. This sequence encodes CASIPGQGHYEQYF. The full variable domain, rest sourced from reference TRBV28 and TRBJ2-7, is DVKVTQSSRYLVKRTGEKVFLECVQDMDHENMFWYRQDPGLGLRLIYFSYDVKMKEKGDIPEGYSVSREKKERFSLILESASTNQTSMYLCASIPGQGHYEQYFGPGTRLTVT.

The chain recombines TRBV21-1 with TRBJ1-6; TRBD1 reflects the table's D call only, with no check against the DNA. TRBV21-1 has pseudogene status. The CDR3 is made up of 15 amino acids. The CDR3 loop is CASITGGGMNSPLHF. The CDR3 coding sequence is TGTGCCAGCATCACAGGGGGGGGAATGAATTCACCCCTCCACTTT.

The chain is built from TRBV5-1 and TRBJ2-3; tentative D call: TRBD1 (6 bases). The germline V and J ends were trimmed by 4 bases and 2 bases, with 14 bases remaining between them. The CDR3 sequence is 15 residues long. Germline-derived CDR1 and CDR2 are SGHRS and YFSETQ. The CDR3 DNA reads TGCGCCAGCAGCCCAGGGGACACTTTCACAGATACGCAGTATTTT. It codes for CASSPGDTFTDTQYF.

This clone was picked up one time. The V and J genes are TRBV19 and TRBJ2-7; 9 nucleotides align to TRBD1. The CDR3 spans 13 residues. Germline V lookup: CDR1 LNHDA, CDR2 SQIVND (reference sequence). The junction had 4 bases not matched to a gene; V was cut back by 7 bases and J by 3 bases. The CDR3 DNA sequence: TGTGCCAGTACTCCGGACAGGGGCTACGAGCAGTACTTC. Amino acids: CASTPDRGYEQYF.

The chain carries TRBV9 and TRBJ1-2; possible D gene TRBD1, 5 bases. The CDR3 is 14 residues long. Germline V gene lookup returns CDR1 SGDLS and CDR2 YYNGEE. The germline V and J ends were trimmed by 6 bases and 3 bases, with 15 bases remaining between them. Here the CDR3 reads CASTGAGVYYGYTF. The CDR3 DNA is TGTGCCAGCACCGGCGCGGGGGTTTACTATGGCTACACCTTC.

The genes are TRBV28 and TRBJ2-3; 9 nucleotides agree with TRBD2. Unmatched junction bases numbered 6, after V lost 3 bases and J lost 5 bases. The CDR3 spans 15 residues. Germline V gene lookup returns CDR1 MDHEN and CDR2 SYDVKM. CDR3 amino acids: CASSFAAGGLDTQYF. In DNA form, the CDR3 reads TGTGCCAGCAGTTTCGCGGCGGGAGGGTTAGATACGCAGTATTTT.

The rearrangement links TRBV19 to TRBJ1-5; 7 bases agree with TRBD1. CDR3 size: 15 residues. Germline V CDR1 and CDR2: LNHDA, SQIVND (reference sequence). V was clipped by 4 bases and J by 0 bases; unmatched bases: 3. DNA for the CDR3: TGTGCCAGTAGTAGGGACAGCTATAGCAATCAGCCCCAGCATTTT. Its protein product is CASSRDSYSNQPQHF.

The chain is built from TRBV5-4 and TRBJ1-1; unclear D gene. Trimming cost V 5 bases and J 1 base, with 15 bases left between them. CDR1 is SGHNT and CDR2 is YYREEE in the germline V gene (reference sequence). The CDR3 runs to 15 residues. The CDR3 sequence: CASSTPREGNTEAFF. The DNA for the CDR3 is TGTGCCAGCAGTACCCCTCGGGAGGGGAACACTGAAGCTTTCTTT. Looking up the rest from reference TRBV5-4 and TRBJ1-1 gives the full variable domain: ETGVTQSPTHLIKTRGQQVTLRCSSQSGHNTVSWYQQALGQGPQFIFQYYREEENGRGNFPPRFSGLQFPNYSSELNVNALELDDSALYLCASSTPREGNTEAFFGQGTRLTVV.

The rearrangement joins TRBV15 to TRBJ1-2; D perhaps matches TRBD1 (5 bases). Trimming removed 0 bases from V and 7 bases from J, with 12 bases in between. The germline V gene has CDR1 LNHNV and CDR2 YYDKDF (reference sequence). The length of the CDR3 is 14 residues. The CDR3: CATSREGTGVGYTF. In DNA, the CDR3 is TGTGCCACCAGCAGAGAGGGAACAGGAGTTGGCTACACCTTC.

The count of this clone is one. This sequence joins TRBV7-9 and TRBJ2-6; 9 positions agree with TRBD1. The germline gives CDR1 SEHNR, CDR2 FQNEAQ (reference sequence). This CDR3 has 18 residues. The ends lost 1 base at V and 4 bases at J; junction bases unmatched: 8. CDR3 sequence reads: CASSLVLTGGLGANVLTF. The CDR3 DNA reads TGTGCCAGCAGCTTAGTTCTAACAGGGGGCTTAGGGGCCAACGTCCTGACTTTC. Full variable domain (missing parts from reference TRBV7-9 and TRBJ2-6): DTGVSQNPRHKITKRGQNVTFRCDPISEHNRLYWYRQTLGQGPEFLTYFQNEAQLEKSRLLSDRFSAERPKGSFSTLEIQRTEQGDSAMYLCASSLVLTGGLGANVLTFGAGSRLTVL.

This chain connects TRBV14 to TRBJ2-2, with 7 bases identical to TRBD2. The CDR3 has 17 amino acids. V shed 1 base, J shed 6 bases, and the junction held 11 bases outside the gene matches. Looked up from germline, CDR1 is SGHDN and CDR2 is FVKESK. The CDR3 DNA reads TGTGCCAGCAGCCAAGTAGTTCCGGCTAGCGGATCCGGGGAGCTGTTTTTT. Translated, it gives CASSQVVPASGSGELFF.

The V and J genes are TRBV25-1 and TRBJ2-1; TRBD2 agrees at 13 bases. This CDR3 region has 17 residues. In germline, CDR1 is MGHDK, CDR2 SYGVNS. The ends lost 3 bases at V and 6 bases at J; junction bases unmatched: 8. As DNA, the CDR3 is TGTGCCAGCAGTGACGGGACTAGCGGGACACGGGCCAATGAGCAGTTCTTC. As protein: CASSDGTSGTRANEQFF. The full variable domain, with the rest looked up from reference TRBV25-1 and TRBJ2-1, is EADIYQTPRYLVIGTGKKITLECSQTMGHDKMYWYQQDPGMELHLIHYSYGVNSTEKGDLSSESTVSRIRTEHFPLTLESARPSHTSQYLCASSDGTSGTRANEQFFGPGTRLTVL.

This clone came up a few times. The chain has TRBV15 and TRBJ1-4, with 7 bases matching TRBD1. CDR1 and CDR2 (germline): LNHNV, YYDKDF (reference sequence). The CDR3 is made up of 14 amino acids. Trimming at V came to 6 bases and at J to 0 bases, leaving 1 base not matched to a gene. CDR3 sequence (DNA): TGTGCCACCAGACAGGGGACAACTAATGAAAAACTGTTTTTT. It is translated as CATRQGTTNEKLFF.

This chain connects TRBV5-1 to TRBJ2-5; D may be TRBD1 (5 bases). The J call may be mistaken, given a closer DNA end match to TRBJ2-7. The CDR3 spans 13 residues. Germline CDR1 and CDR2: SGHRS and YFSETQ. CDR3: CASSLDRAYEQYF. The CDR3 DNA reads TGCGCCAGCAGCTTAGACAGAGCCTACGAGCAGTACTTC.

V gene TRBV12-5 combines with J gene TRBJ2-7; 11 bases line up with TRBD1. The CDR3 consists of 15 residues. Germline lookup yields CDR1 LGHNT and CDR2 FRNRAP. Losses at the gene ends were 7 bases for V and 4 bases for J; bases not matched to a gene: 9. The chain's CDR3 is CASARGQGASYEQYF. DNA for the CDR3: TGTGCTAGTGCACGAGGACAGGGGGCAAGTTACGAGCAGTACTTC.

The gene calls are TRBV6-1 and TRBJ1-3; D possibly corresponds to TRBD1 (5 bases). CDR1 is MNHNS, CDR2 SASEGT, per germline. This CDR3 is built from 15 residues. V lost 2 bases, J lost 4 bases, and 12 bases lay in between. The CDR3 DNA follows: TGTGCCAGCAGTGAATCTGGGGCAAAAGGAAACACCATATATTTT. It yields the protein CASSESGAKGNTIYF.

V usage is TRBV28 and J usage is TRBJ1-4; 10 positions agree with TRBD1. Germline lookup yields CDR1 MDHEN and CDR2 SYDVKM. CDR3 length equals 13 residues. With V trimmed by 8 bases and J by 16 bases, 13 bases remained unmatched. This CDR3 is CASEGTGARSPFF. CDR3 coding DNA: TGTGCCAGCGAGGGGACAGGGGCCCGGTCTCCGTTTTTT.